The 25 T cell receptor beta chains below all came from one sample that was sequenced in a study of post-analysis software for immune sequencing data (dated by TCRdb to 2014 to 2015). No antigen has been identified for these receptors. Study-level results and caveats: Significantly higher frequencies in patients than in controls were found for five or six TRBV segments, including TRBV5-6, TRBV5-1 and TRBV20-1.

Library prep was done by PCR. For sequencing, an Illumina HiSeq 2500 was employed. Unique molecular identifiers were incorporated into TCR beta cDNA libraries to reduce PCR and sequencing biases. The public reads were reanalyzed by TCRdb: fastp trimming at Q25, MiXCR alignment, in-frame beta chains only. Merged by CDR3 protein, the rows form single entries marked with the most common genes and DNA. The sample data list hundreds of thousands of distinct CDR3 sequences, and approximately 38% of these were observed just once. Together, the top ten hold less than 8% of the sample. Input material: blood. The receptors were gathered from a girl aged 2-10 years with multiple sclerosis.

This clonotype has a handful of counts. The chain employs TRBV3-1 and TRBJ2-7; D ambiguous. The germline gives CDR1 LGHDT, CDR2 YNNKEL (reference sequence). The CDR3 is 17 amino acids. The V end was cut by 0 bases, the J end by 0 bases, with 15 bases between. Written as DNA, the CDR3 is TGTGCCAGCAGCCAAGATCTCCGGCAGATCAGCTCCTACGAGCAGTACTTC. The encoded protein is CASSQDLRQISSYEQYF.

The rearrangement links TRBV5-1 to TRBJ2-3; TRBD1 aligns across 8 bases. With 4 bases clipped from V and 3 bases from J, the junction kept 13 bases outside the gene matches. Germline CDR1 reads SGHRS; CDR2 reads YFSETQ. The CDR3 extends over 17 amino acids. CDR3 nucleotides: TGCGCCAGCAGCGCGAGCTCAGGGGGCGCTGATACAGATACGCAGTATTTT. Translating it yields CASSASSGGADTDTQYF.

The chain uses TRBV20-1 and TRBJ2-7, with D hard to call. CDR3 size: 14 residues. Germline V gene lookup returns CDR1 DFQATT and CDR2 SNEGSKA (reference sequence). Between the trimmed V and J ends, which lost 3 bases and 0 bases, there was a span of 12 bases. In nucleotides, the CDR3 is TGCAGTGCTAGTTTGTCTATGCCCTCCTACGAGCAGTACTTC. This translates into CSASLSMPSYEQYF.

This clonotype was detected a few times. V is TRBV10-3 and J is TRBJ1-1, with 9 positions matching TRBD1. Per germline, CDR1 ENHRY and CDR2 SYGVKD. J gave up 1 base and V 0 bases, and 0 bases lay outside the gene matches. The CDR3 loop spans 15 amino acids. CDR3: CAISESGQGNTEAFF. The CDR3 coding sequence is TGTGCCATCAGTGAGTCGGGACAGGGGAACACTGAAGCTTTCTTT.

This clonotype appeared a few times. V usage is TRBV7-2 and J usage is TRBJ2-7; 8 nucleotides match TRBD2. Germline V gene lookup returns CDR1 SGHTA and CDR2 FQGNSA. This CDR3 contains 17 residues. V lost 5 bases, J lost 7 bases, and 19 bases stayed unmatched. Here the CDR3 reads CASSVTSGGYPYEEQYF. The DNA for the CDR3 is TGTGCCAGCAGCGTAACTAGCGGAGGGTACCCCTACGAGGAGCAGTACTTC.

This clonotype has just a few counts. This CDR3 is CAATGGQRETQYF. The CDR3 DNA reads TGTGCCGCGACAGGGGGTCAACGAGAGACCCAGTACTTC. The gene calls are TRBV10-3 and TRBJ2-5; 9 bases fit TRBD1. The V gene end was trimmed by 11 bases and the J gene end by 4 bases; junction bases not matched to a gene: 8. Germline assignment: CDR1 ENHRY and CDR2 SYGVKD. The CDR3 has 13 amino acids.

Here the CDR3 DNA reads TGTGCCAGCAGCTTAGCGGGGAGCGGGAGATCCTACGAGCAGTACTTC. Its protein product is CASSLAGSGRSYEQYF. The chain couples TRBV7-9 to TRBJ2-7, with 8 bases matching TRBD2. CDR3 length: 16 residues. Germline V CDR1 and CDR2: SEHNR, FQNEAQ (reference sequence). V was clipped by 0 bases and J by 1 base; unmatched bases: 5.

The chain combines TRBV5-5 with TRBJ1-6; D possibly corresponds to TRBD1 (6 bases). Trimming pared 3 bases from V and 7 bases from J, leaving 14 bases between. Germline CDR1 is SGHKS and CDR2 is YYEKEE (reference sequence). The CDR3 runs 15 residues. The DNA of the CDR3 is TGTGCCAGCAGCTCCAGGGGTACAGAGAATTCACCCCTCCACTTT. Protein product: CASSSRGTENSPLHF.

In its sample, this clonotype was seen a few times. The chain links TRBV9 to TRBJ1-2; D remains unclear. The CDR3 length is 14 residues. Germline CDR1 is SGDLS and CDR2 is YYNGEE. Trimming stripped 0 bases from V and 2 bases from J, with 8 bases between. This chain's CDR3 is CASSVDGWNYGYTF. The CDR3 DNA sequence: TGTGCCAGCAGCGTAGACGGATGGAACTATGGCTACACCTTC.

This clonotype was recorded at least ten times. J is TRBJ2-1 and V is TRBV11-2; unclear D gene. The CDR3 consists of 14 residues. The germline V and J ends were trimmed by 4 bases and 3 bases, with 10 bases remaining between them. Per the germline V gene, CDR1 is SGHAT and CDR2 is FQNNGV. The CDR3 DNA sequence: TGTGCCAGCAGCTCCGAGGTACTCTACAATGAGCAGTTCTTC. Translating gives CASSSEVLYNEQFF.

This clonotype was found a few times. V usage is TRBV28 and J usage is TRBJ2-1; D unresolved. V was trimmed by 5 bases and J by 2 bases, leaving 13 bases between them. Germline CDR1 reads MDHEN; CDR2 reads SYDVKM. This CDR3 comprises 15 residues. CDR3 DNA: TGTGCCAGCAGTCCGAGACCCCTAACCTACAATGAGCAGTTCTTC. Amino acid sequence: CASSPRPLTYNEQFF.

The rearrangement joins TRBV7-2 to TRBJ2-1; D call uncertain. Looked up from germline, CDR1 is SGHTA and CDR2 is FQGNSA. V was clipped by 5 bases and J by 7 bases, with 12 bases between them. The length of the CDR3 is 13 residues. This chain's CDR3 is CASSIRPRNEQFF. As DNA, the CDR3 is TGTGCCAGCAGCATCCGTCCCCGGAATGAGCAGTTCTTC.

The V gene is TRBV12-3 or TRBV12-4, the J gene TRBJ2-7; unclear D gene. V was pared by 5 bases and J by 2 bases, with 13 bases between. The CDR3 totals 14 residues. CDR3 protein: CASSHQVLPYEQYF. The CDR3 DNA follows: TGTGCCAGCAGTCACCAGGTCCTTCCCTACGAGCAGTACTTC.

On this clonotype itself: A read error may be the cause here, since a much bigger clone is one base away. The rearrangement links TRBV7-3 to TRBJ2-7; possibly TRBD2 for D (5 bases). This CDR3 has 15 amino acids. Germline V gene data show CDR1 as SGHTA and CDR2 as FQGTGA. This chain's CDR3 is CASSFSPGSSYEQCF. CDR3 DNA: TGTGCCAGCAGCTTCAGTCCGGGAAGCTCCTACGAGCAGTGCTTC. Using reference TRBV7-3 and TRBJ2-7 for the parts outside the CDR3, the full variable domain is GAGVSQTPSNKVTEKGKYVELRCDPISGHTALYWYRQSLGQGPEFLIYFQGTGAADDSGLPNDRFFAVRPEGSVSTLKIQRTERGDSAVYLCASSFSPGSSYEQCFGPGTRLTVT.

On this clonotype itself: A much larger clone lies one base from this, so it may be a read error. CDR3 protein: CASSLGKVAEPYERYF. In DNA form, the CDR3 reads TGTGCCAGCAGCTTAGGGAAAGTAGCAGAGCCCTACGAGCGGTACTTC. This rearrangement joins TRBV7-9 to TRBJ2-7; D remains ambiguous. The germline V gene has CDR1 SEHNR and CDR2 FQNEAQ (reference sequence). The CDR3 runs 16 residues.

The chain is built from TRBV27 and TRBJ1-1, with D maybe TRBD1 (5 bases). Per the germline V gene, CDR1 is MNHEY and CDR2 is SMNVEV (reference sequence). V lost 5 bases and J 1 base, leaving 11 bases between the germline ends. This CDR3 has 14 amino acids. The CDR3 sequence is CASSTPGQNTEAFF. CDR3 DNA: TGTGCCAGCAGTACGCCCGGACAGAACACTGAAGCTTTCTTT.

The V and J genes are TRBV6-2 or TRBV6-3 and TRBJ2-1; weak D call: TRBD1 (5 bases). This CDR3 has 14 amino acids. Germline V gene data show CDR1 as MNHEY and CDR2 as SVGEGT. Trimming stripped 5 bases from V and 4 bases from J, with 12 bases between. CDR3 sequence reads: CASSKSQGYNEQFF. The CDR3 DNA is TGTGCCAGCAGTAAATCCCAGGGATACAATGAGCAGTTCTTC.

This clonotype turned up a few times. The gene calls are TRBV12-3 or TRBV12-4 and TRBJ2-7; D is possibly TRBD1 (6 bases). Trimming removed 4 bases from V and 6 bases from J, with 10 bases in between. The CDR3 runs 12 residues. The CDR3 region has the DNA TGTGCCAGCAGTTCGACAGGACTCGAGCAGTACTTC. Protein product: CASSSTGLEQYF.

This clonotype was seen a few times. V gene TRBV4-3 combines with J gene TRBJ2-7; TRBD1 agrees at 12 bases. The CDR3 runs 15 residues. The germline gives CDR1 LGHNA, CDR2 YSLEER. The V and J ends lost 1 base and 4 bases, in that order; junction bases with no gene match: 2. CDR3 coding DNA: TGCGCCAGCAGCCAAGGGGACAGGGGGCGTTACGAGCAGTACTTC. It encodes CASSQGDRGRYEQYF.

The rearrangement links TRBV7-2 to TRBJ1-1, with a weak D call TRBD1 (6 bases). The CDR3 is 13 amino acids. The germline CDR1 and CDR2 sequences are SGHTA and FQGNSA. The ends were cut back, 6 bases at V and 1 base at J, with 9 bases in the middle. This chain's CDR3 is CASRSDRNTEAFF. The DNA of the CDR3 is TGTGCCAGCAGATCGGACAGGAACACTGAAGCTTTCTTT.

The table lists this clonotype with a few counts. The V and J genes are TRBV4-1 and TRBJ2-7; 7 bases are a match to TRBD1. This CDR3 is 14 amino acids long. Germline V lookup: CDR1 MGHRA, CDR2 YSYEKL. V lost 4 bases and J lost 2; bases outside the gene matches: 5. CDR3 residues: CASSPQGTTYEQYF. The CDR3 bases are TGCGCCAGCAGCCCACAGGGGACCACCTACGAGCAGTACTTC.

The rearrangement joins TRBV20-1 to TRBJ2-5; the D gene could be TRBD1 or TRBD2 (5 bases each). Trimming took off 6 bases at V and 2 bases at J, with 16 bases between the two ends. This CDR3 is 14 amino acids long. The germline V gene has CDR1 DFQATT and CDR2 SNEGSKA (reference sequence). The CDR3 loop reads CSAQGRILQETQYF. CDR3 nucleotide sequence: TGCAGTGCCCAGGGACGGATCCTACAAGAGACCCAGTACTTC.

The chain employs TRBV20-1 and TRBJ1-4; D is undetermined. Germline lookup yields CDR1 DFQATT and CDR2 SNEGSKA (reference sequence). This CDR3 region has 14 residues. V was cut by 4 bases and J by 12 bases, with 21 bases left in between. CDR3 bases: TGCAGTGCTACTTATGCAGCCTGGCAGGCGGAACTGTTTTTT. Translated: CSATYAAWQAELFF.

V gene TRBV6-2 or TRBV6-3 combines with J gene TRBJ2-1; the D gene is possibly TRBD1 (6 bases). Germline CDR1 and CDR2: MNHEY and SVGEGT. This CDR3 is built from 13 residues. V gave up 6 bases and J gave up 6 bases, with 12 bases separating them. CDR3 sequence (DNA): TGTGCCAGCAGAGGACAGTTCGGCAATGAGCAGTTCTTC. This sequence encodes CASRGQFGNEQFF.

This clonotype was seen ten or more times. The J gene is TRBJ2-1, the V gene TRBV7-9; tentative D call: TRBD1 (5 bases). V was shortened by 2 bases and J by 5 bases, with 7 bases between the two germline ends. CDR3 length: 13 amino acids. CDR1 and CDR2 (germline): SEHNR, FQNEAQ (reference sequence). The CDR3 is CASSLSTDNEQFF. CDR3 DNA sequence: TGTGCCAGCAGCTTATCGACAGACAATGAGCAGTTCTTC.